This T cell receptor (beta chain) was captured by sequencing in a study of T cell responses to AZD1222 COVID-19 vaccine. In the study overall: Second-dose schedules of about 4 or about 12 weeks were combined. Regarding the study as a whole: Repertoires were obtained only post-peak T cell response. Unmutated variant regions are reportedly targeted by nearly half of spike-specific TCRs. Recipients of AZD1222 seropositive at baseline numbered only five or six.

Profiling relied on immunoSEQ multiplex PCR, and the TCRdb table lists in-frame clones only, not all of them. This sample has 84,000 or so clones, with roughly 87% found just once. With regard to this clone: Its matching antigen is unknown.

The clonotype originates from an adult in good health. The sequences come from peripheral blood, collected on day 0 of AZD1222 vaccination.

CDR3 protein: CASSYSRGEQPQHF. CDR3 DNA sequence: TGTGCCAGCAGTTACTCAAGGGGTGAGCAGCCCCAGCATTTT. The rearrangement joins TRBV6-5 to TRBJ1-5; maybe TRBD1 (5 bases). Germline V CDR1 and CDR2: MNHEY, SVGAGI. This CDR3 is built from 14 residues. V lost 0 bases and J 7 bases, leaving 10 bases between the germline ends.